Listed below are T cell receptor beta chains from one sample, sequenced in a study of shared clonotypes between healthy human individuals. Only in-frame clones appear in the TCRdb table, and some are missing; sequencing was by immunoSEQ multiplex PCR. There are about a million clones in the sample; about 72% occur only once, and roughly 0.83% lies in the top ten. Sequenced material: memory CD4+ T cells from PBMCs. Receptor source: a man between 18 and 29 years old in good health. Some clones in this sample may be carry-over from other donors' samples. Each CDR3 is given with its conserved first and last residue. The order of the fields is CDR3 length, D gene, clone size, J gene, V gene, CDR3 protein, CDR3 DNA. D genes are given only for firm matches. Only some rows state a clone size, as once, few, many or a class for expanded clones.

length: 16
D: TRBD1
size: few
J: TRBJ1-4
V: TRBV18
CDR3: CASSHGLGQVNEKLFF
DNA: TGTGCCAGCTCACATGGGTTGGGACAGGTAAATGAAAAACTGTTTTTT

length: 16
D: TRBD1
size: -
J: TRBJ2-2
V: TRBV5-6
CDR3: CASSLGGQSRTGELFF
DNA: TGTGCCAGCAGCTTGGGGGGACAGAGTAGAACCGGGGAGCTGTTTTTT

length: 13
D: TRBD1
size: few
J: TRBJ1-1
V: TRBV27
CDR3: CASEDRAGTEAFF
DNA: TGTGCCAGTGAAGACAGGGCTGGGACTGAAGCTTTCTTT

length: 13
D: -
size: -
J: TRBJ1-1
V: TRBV6-5
CDR3: CASSRLGGTEAFF
DNA: TGTGCCAGCAGCAGACTTGGGGGTACTGAAGCTTTCTTT

length: 15
D: TRBD1
size: -
J: TRBJ1-3
V: TRBV14
CDR3: CASSLFGQGGNTIYF
DNA: TGTGCCAGCAGCCTATTCGGACAGGGCGGAAACACCATATATTTT

length: 15
D: -
size: -
J: TRBJ1-6
V: TRBV5-1
CDR3: CASSLAAALDSPLHF
DNA: TGCGCCAGCAGCTTGGCCGCAGCCCTCGATTCACCCCTCCACTTT

length: 14
D: TRBD2
size: -
J: TRBJ2-1
V: TRBV12-5
CDR3: CASGPSGRRYEQFF
DNA: TGTGCTAGTGGGCCTAGCGGGAGGCGATATGAGCAGTTCTTC

length: 13
D: -
size: once
J: TRBJ2-3
V: TRBV7-9
CDR3: CASSLSITDTQYF
DNA: TGTGCCAGCAGCTTAAGTATCACAGATACGCAGTATTTT

length: 14
D: TRBD1
size: many
J: TRBJ2-7
V: TRBV7-9
CDR3: CASSSRDSAYEQYF
DNA: TGTGCCAGCAGCTCCCGGGACAGCGCCTACGAGCAGTACTTC

length: 12
D: -
size: -
J: TRBJ2-1
V: TRBV7-3
CDR3: CASSFLDNEQFF
DNA: TGTGCCAGCAGCTTTCTAGACAATGAGCAGTTCTTC

length: 16
D: -
size: -
J: TRBJ2-3
V: TRBV9
CDR3: CASSVATQGSTDTQYF
DNA: TGTGCCAGCAGCGTAGCTACCCAGGGGAGCACAGATACGCAGTATTTT

length: 14
D: -
size: -
J: TRBJ2-7
V: TRBV5-4
CDR3: CASSWGLLEREQYF
DNA: TGTGCCAGCAGCTGGGGACTCCTAGAGAGGGAGCAGTACTTC

length: 14
D: TRBD1
size: -
J: TRBJ1-1
V: TRBV6-1
CDR3: CASEEQGMNTEAFF
DNA: TGTGCCAGCGAAGAACAGGGGATGAACACTGAAGCTTTCTTT

length: 12
D: -
size: -
J: TRBJ1-1
V: TRBV6-1
CDR3: CASSWGYTEAFF
DNA: TGTGCCAGCAGTTGGGGATACACTGAAGCTTTCTTT

length: 14
D: TRBD2
size: -
J: TRBJ2-7
V: TRBV30
CDR3: CAWSVQAGGHEQYF
DNA: TGTGCCTGGAGTGTACAAGCGGGAGGCCACGAGCAGTACTTC

length: 13
D: TRBD2
size: -
J: TRBJ2-7
V: TRBV30
CDR3: CAWSGGLGYEQYF
DNA: TGTGCCTGGAGCGGGGGACTAGGCTACGAGCAGTACTTC

length: 14
D: TRBD1
size: -
J: TRBJ2-2
V: TRBV28
CDR3: CASRGQGNAGELFF
DNA: TGTGCCAGCAGAGGACAGGGGAATGCCGGGGAGCTGTTTTTT

length: 14
D: TRBD1
size: once
J: TRBJ1-1
V: TRBV6-5
CDR3: CASRVRTGGTEAFF
DNA: TGTGCCAGCAGGGTCCGGACAGGGGGCACTGAAGCTTTCTTT

length: 20
D: -
size: many
J: TRBJ2-1
V: TRBV6-1
CDR3: CASSEVGNRISPRLYNEQFF
DNA: TGTGCCAGCAGTGAGGTTGGCAATAGAATAAGCCCAAGACTCTACAATGAGCAGTTCTTC

length: 16
D: TRBD1
size: -
J: TRBJ1-3
V: TRBV4-2
CDR3: CASSRGTAGSGNTIYF
DNA: TGTGCCAGCAGCCGTGGGACAGCCGGCTCTGGAAACACCATATATTTT

length: 15
D: -
size: -
J: TRBJ2-7
V: TRBV7-2
CDR3: CASSIRTAGPYEQYF
DNA: TGTGCCAGCAGCATTCGGACAGCGGGCCCCTACGAGCAGTACTTC

length: 13
D: -
size: -
J: TRBJ2-3
V: TRBV5-1
CDR3: CASSLPPMDTQYF
DNA: TGCGCCAGCAGCTTGCCCCCTATGGATACGCAGTATTTT

length: 17
D: -
size: few
J: TRBJ1-1
V: TRBV4-2
CDR3: CASSPPGAVMGSTEAFF
DNA: TGTGCCAGCAGCCCCCCGGGAGCAGTAATGGGAAGCACTGAAGCTTTCTTT

length: 18
D: TRBD2
size: -
J: TRBJ2-1
V: TRBV13
CDR3: CASSPHPRTSGRGNEQFF
DNA: TGTGCCAGCAGCCCGCACCCTCGGACTAGCGGGAGGGGCAATGAGCAGTTCTTC

length: 14
D: TRBD1
size: -
J: TRBJ1-2
V: TRBV6-1
CDR3: CASSVPGQAYGYTF
DNA: TGTGCCAGCAGTGTCCCGGGACAGGCCTATGGCTACACCTTC

length: 15
D: TRBD1
size: few
J: TRBJ2-3
V: TRBV5-1
CDR3: CASSPRDRVTDTQYF
DNA: TGCGCCAGCAGCCCTCGGGACAGGGTTACAGATACGCAGTATTTT

length: 15
D: -
size: -
J: TRBJ1-1
V: TRBV29-1
CDR3: CSVTPSRDINTEAFF
DNA: TGCAGCGTTACACCCTCGAGGGACATAAACACTGAAGCTTTCTTT

length: 14
D: -
size: -
J: TRBJ2-3
V: TRBV18
CDR3: CASSSGGTADTQYF
DNA: TGTGCCAGCTCAAGTGGGGGTACGGCAGATACGCAGTATTTT

length: 16
D: TRBD1
size: -
J: TRBJ2-2
V: TRBV5-1
CDR3: CASSPRTSGGTGELFF
DNA: TGCGCCAGCAGCCCCCGGACCTCAGGGGGCACCGGGGAGCTGTTTTTT

length: 16
D: -
size: -
J: TRBJ1-5
V: TRBV28
CDR3: CASTPLGAYSNQPQHF
DNA: TGTGCCAGCACCCCTCTTGGGGCCTATAGCAATCAGCCCCAGCATTTT

length: 14
D: TRBD1
size: once
J: TRBJ2-7
V: TRBV7-9
CDR3: CASSLRTGQPEQYF
DNA: TGTGCCAGCAGCCTCAGGACAGGACAACCTGAGCAGTACTTC

length: 17
D: TRBD1
size: -
J: TRBJ2-7
V: TRBV28
CDR3: CASRLLPGQGNLVEQYF
DNA: TGTGCCAGCCGTCTACTCCCGGGACAGGGGAATCTGGTCGAGCAGTACTTC

length: 15
D: TRBD1
size: once
J: TRBJ1-5
V: TRBV18
CDR3: CASSPGQGDFGPQHF
DNA: TGTGCCAGCTCACCGGGACAGGGGGACTTCGGGCCCCAGCATTTT

length: 13
D: TRBD1
size: -
J: TRBJ2-1
V: TRBV5-6
CDR3: CASRLRGWNEQFF
DNA: TGTGCCAGCAGGCTCAGGGGGTGGAATGAGCAGTTCTTC

length: 16
D: -
size: -
J: TRBJ1-1
V: TRBV4-2
CDR3: CASSHASRGMNTEAFF
DNA: TGTGCCAGCAGCCATGCCTCCCGCGGGATGAACACTGAAGCTTTCTTT

length: 15
D: TRBD1
size: -
J: TRBJ1-1
V: TRBV28
CDR3: CASSTRGTAESEAFF
DNA: TGTGCCAGCAGCACCAGAGGGACAGCCGAGAGTGAAGCTTTCTTT

length: 16
D: TRBD1
size: -
J: TRBJ2-5
V: TRBV28
CDR3: CASSTLGTGGGETQYF
DNA: TGTGCCAGCAGCACCCTTGGGACAGGGGGCGGAGAGACCCAGTACTTC

length: 14
D: -
size: -
J: TRBJ2-7
V: TRBV7-2
CDR3: CASSSNKGPYEQYF
DNA: TGTGCCAGCAGCTCCAACAAAGGGCCCTACGAGCAGTACTTC

length: 14
D: -
size: -
J: TRBJ2-7
V: TRBV28
CDR3: CASIPTDTGGEQYF
DNA: TGTGCCAGCATCCCGACGGATACCGGGGGAGAGCAGTACTTC

length: 16
D: -
size: -
J: TRBJ1-1
V: TRBV18
CDR3: CASSPWQEVMNTEAFF
DNA: TGTGCCAGCTCACCATGGCAGGAAGTGATGAACACTGAAGCTTTCTTT

length: 16
D: -
size: -
J: TRBJ1-5
V: TRBV6-6
CDR3: CASRPPGQNSNQPQHF
DNA: TGTGCCAGCAGGCCCCCCGGACAGAATAGCAATCAGCCCCAGCATTTT

length: 16
D: TRBD2
size: -
J: TRBJ2-3
V: TRBV9
CDR3: CASSVGSSGYTDTQYF
DNA: TGTGCCAGCAGCGTAGGGTCTAGCGGCTACACAGATACGCAGTATTTT

length: 15
D: TRBD1
size: -
J: TRBJ2-5
V: TRBV6-6
CDR3: CASRSGQGMQETQYF
DNA: TGTGCCAGCAGGAGCGGACAGGGGATGCAAGAGACCCAGTACTTC

length: 15
D: -
size: few
J: TRBJ2-5
V: TRBV28
CDR3: CASSTSGAPRETQYF
DNA: TGTGCCAGCAGTACCTCAGGGGCCCCGCGGGAGACCCAGTACTTC

length: 13
D: -
size: -
J: TRBJ2-3
V: TRBV6-1
CDR3: CASMLGRTDTQYF
DNA: TGTGCCAGCATGCTAGGACGCACAGATACGCAGTATTTT

length: 18
D: -
size: once
J: TRBJ2-3
V: TRBV7-8
CDR3: CASSLGVRSSRSTDTQYF
DNA: TGTGCCAGCAGCTTAGGGGTCCGGTCATCGCGTAGCACAGATACGCAGTATTTT

length: 15
D: -
size: few
J: TRBJ2-3
V: TRBV7-8
CDR3: CASSLGSRFTDTQYF
DNA: TGTGCCAGCAGCTTAGGGTCCAGGTTCACAGATACGCAGTATTTT

length: 13
D: -
size: once
J: TRBJ1-1
V: TRBV2
CDR3: CASSEALRMGAFF
DNA: TGTGCCAGCAGTGAAGCGCTTCGGATGGGAGCTTTCTTT